The 8 T cell receptor beta chains below come from one sample, sequenced in a study of Ad26.COV2.S vaccination and SARS-CoV-2 variants. The treatment denotes: some 19 received Ad26.COV2.S at low or high dose, single or two shots; 5 received placebo; per-sample allocation not given. Specimen acquisition occurred on day 63 following the initial vaccine or placebo injection. The protocol was immunoSEQ multiplex PCR, while the TCRdb copy is restricted to in-frame clones and leaves out a portion. This table has 380,000 or so clones, about 88% appearing once. The sample in question was peripheral blood, obtained in a trial of Ad26.COV2.S vaccine versus placebo. The receptors stem from a person aged 18 to 65 who received the Ad26.COV2.S COVID-19 vaccine or a placebo.

This chain connects TRBV18 to TRBJ1-2; 9 bases line up with TRBD1. CDR1 and CDR2 (germline): KGHSH, LQKENI. CDR3 length equals 16 residues. After removal of 3 bases from V and 1 base from J, the junction contained 6 bases not matched to a gene. DNA for the CDR3: TGTGCCAGCTCACCCAGGGACAGGGATAATAACTATGGCTACACCTTC. It codes for CASSPRDRDNNYGYTF.

V and J are TRBV6-1 and TRBJ1-5, with a weak D call TRBD1 (6 bases). This CDR3 region has 16 residues. Per germline, CDR1 MNHNS and CDR2 SASEGT. V was cut by 2 bases and J by 8 bases, with 19 bases left in between. The CDR3 DNA sequence: TGTGCCAGCAGTGAATTTCGGGGGGGCCTTGGGGAGCCCCAGCATTTT. This encodes CASSEFRGGLGEPQHF.

The V call is TRBV2, the J call TRBJ1-2; 8 bases agree with TRBD1. The CDR3 length is 15 residues. V dropped 3 bases and J dropped 7; count of bases not matched to a gene: 10. The germline V gene encodes CDR1 SNHLY and CDR2 FYNNEI. DNA for the CDR3: TGTGCCAGCAGTGACCCAGGGGGCGCTGTTGCTGGCTACACCTTC. Protein product: CASSDPGGAVAGYTF. The variable domain in full, completed from reference TRBV2 and TRBJ1-2, reads EPEVTQTPSHQVTQMGQEVILRCVPISNHLYFYWYRQILGQKVEFLVSFYNNEISEKSEIFDDQFSVERPDGSNFTLKIRSTKLEDSAMYFCASSDPGGAVAGYTFGSGTRLTVV.

V is TRBV19 and J is TRBJ1-5; 8 bases match TRBD1. Germline-derived CDR1 and CDR2 are LNHDA and SQIVND (reference sequence). This CDR3 comprises 17 residues. The ends lost 7 bases at V and 1 base at J; junction bases unmatched: 12. In DNA form, the CDR3 reads TGTGCCAGTAACTCAGGTCAGGGGGCCTCGAGCAATCAGCCCCAGCATTTT. It codes for CASNSGQGASSNQPQHF.

The chain combines TRBV10-2 with TRBJ2-7, with D possibly being TRBD1 or TRBD2 (5 bases each). Trimming took off 9 bases at V and 0 bases at J, with 15 bases between the two ends. Germline V gives CDR1 WSHSY, CDR2 SAAADI. The CDR3 runs to 14 residues. This chain's CDR3 is CASKSGTVSYEQYF. CDR3 sequence (DNA): TGCGCCAGTAAATCCGGGACGGTCTCCTACGAGCAGTACTTC.

The chain recombines TRBV15 with TRBJ2-7, with D hard to call. Germline CDR1 and CDR2: LNHNV and YYDKDF (reference sequence). The CDR3 has 14 amino acids. Trimming shortened V by 1 base and J by 4 bases, and 11 bases separated the two germline ends. CDR3 sequence reads: CATSRGIEVYEQYF. The DNA for the CDR3 is TGTGCCACCAGCAGAGGGATTGAGGTTTACGAGCAGTACTTC. Full variable domain (outside the CDR3, taken from reference TRBV15 and TRBJ2-7): DAMVIQNPRYQVTQFGKPVTLSCSQTLNHNVMYWYQQKSSQAPKLLFHYYDKDFNNEADTPDNFQSRRPNTSFCFLDIRSPGLGDTAMYLCATSRGIEVYEQYFGPGTRLTVT.

The rearrangement joins TRBV4-1 to TRBJ2-1; 10 bases fit TRBD2. V shed 2 bases and J 6 bases; nucleotides not matched to a gene: 7. Germline V gene lookup returns CDR1 MGHRA and CDR2 YSYEKL. The CDR3 runs 16 residues. The CDR3 DNA reads as TGCGCCAGCAGCCAATCCCGACTAGCGGGTGTCAATGAGCAGTTCTTC. Amino acids: CASSQSRLAGVNEQFF.

The chain joins TRBV5-1 to TRBJ2-2, with a possible D match to TRBD2 (5 bases). The ends were cut back, 1 base at V and 7 bases at J, with 17 bases in the middle. This CDR3 has 16 residues. The V gene's germline CDR1 is SGHRS and CDR2 YFSETQ. CDR3: CASSLLREEKGGELFF. The CDR3 nucleotides are TGCGCCAGCAGCTTGCTCCGGGAAGAAAAAGGCGGGGAGCTGTTTTTT.